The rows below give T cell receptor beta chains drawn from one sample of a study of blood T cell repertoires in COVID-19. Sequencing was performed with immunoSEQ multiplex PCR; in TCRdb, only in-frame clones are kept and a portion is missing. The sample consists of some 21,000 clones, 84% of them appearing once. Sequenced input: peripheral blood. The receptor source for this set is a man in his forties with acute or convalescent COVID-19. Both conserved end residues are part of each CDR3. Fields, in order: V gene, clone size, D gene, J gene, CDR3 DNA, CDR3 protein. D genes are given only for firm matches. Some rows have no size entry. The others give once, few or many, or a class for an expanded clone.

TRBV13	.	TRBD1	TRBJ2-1	TGTGCCAGCAGCCGAAGGACAGGGCTTGAGTTCTTC	CASSRRTGLEFF
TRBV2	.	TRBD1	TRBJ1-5	TGTGCCAGCAGGGGAGGGGGACAGGGTAATCAGCCCCAGCATTTT	CASRGGGQGNQPQHF
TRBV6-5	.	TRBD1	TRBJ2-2	TGTGCCAGCAGTAGGGGACAGTACACCGGGGAGCTGTTTTTT	CASSRGQYTGELFF
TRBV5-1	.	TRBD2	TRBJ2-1	TGCGCCAGCAGCTTGGCCATAGCGGGAGTCTACAATGAGCAGTTCTTC	CASSLAIAGVYNEQFF
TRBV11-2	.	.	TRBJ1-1	TGTGCCAGCAGCCTGTTTTTGAACACTGAAGCTTTCTTT	CASSLFLNTEAFF
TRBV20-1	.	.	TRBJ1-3	TGCAGTGCTAGTGAGGGCAGGGGCACGAGCTCTGGAAACACCATATATTTT	CSASEGRGTSSGNTIYF
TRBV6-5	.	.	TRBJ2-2	TGTGCCGGGGGACTCACGAACACCGGGGAGCTGTTTTTT	CAGGLTNTGELFF
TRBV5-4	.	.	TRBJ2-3	TGTGCCAGCAGCTTGGGAGGAGCAGATACGCAGTATTTT	CASSLGGADTQYF
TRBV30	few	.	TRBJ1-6	TGTGCCTGGAGTGTACGGGGGGGATACGATTCACCCCTCCACTTT	CAWSVRGGYDSPLHF
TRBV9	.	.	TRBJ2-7	TGTGCCAGCATCCTTCAGGGGGGCTACGAGCAGTACTTC	CASILQGGYEQYF
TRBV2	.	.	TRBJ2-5	TGTGCCAGCAGTGTCTCGTCTTCAGGGGTGGAGACCCAGTACTTC	CASSVSSSGVETQYF
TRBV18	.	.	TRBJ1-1	TGTGCCAGCTCACCACGAGGGGGAACTGCACATGGGACGTACACTGAAGCTTTCTTT	CASSPRGGTAHGTYTEAFF
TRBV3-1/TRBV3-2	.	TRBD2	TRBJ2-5	TGTGCCAGCAGCCAACCTTCATTCACTAGCGGGGGGGGCCAAGAGACCCAGTACTTC	CASSQPSFTSGGGQETQYF
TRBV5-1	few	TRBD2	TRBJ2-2	TGCGCCAGCAGCTTGGAACTAGCGGGCGCCGGGGAGCTGTTTTTT	CASSLELAGAGELFF
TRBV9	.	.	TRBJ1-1	TGTGCCAGCAGCGTAGTTGGGGGGAGCACTGAAGCTTTCTTT	CASSVVGGSTEAFF
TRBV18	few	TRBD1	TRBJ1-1	TGTGCCAGCTCAGGGGACAGGGCAAACACTGAAGCTTTCTTT	CASSGDRANTEAFF